Shown below are 7 T cell receptor beta chains from a single sample sequenced in a study of blood T cell repertoires in COVID-19. Data came from immunoSEQ multiplex PCR; TCRdb stores just in-frame clones and leaves some out. The data show nearly 70,000 clones, approximately 80% seen once. The sample comprised peripheral blood. The receptors shown here come from a woman older than 75 with acute or convalescent COVID-19.

This clone has only a few counts. This rearrangement joins TRBV6-5 to TRBJ2-2; 7 bases are shared with TRBD2. Germline V CDR1 and CDR2: MNHEY, SVGAGI. With 4 bases clipped from V and 5 bases from J, the junction kept 7 bases outside the gene matches. This CDR3 has 15 residues. CDR3 sequence reads: CASSSGGTGTGELFF. For the CDR3, the DNA is TGTGCCAGCAGTTCGGGGGGTACGGGTACCGGGGAGCTGTTTTTT.

This chain links TRBV30 with TRBJ2-5; possibly TRBD2 for D (5 bases). The CDR3 extends over 12 amino acids. Germline values: CDR1 GTSNPN, CDR2 SVGIG (reference sequence). V was clipped by 5 bases and J by 5 bases, with 12 bases between them. The chain's CDR3 is CAWAERGETQYF. The CDR3 region has the DNA TGTGCCTGGGCGGAACGAGGGGAGACCCAGTACTTC.

The genes are TRBV11-2 and TRBJ1-3; D is undetermined. Germline values: CDR1 SGHAT, CDR2 FQNNGV. The CDR3 is 13 residues long. V was trimmed by 0 bases and J by 6 bases, leaving 6 bases between them. The CDR3 region has the DNA TGTGCCAGCAGCTTAGACCGGGAAAACACCATATATTTT. This encodes CASSLDRENTIYF.

J is TRBJ2-7 and V is TRBV18; 9 positions agree with TRBD1. CDR1 and CDR2 from the germline V gene are KGHSH and LQKENI. This CDR3 region has 15 residues. V gave up 2 bases and J gave up 1 base; unmatched junction bases: 3. This CDR3 reads CASSPTGQGSYEQYF. CDR3 nucleotide sequence: TGTGCCAGCTCACCAACGGGACAGGGATCCTACGAGCAGTACTTC.

This chain links TRBV5-1 with TRBJ1-1; 10 bases map to TRBD1. The CDR3 extends over 15 amino acids. Germline V gives CDR1 SGHRS, CDR2 YFSETQ. The junction had 5 bases not matched to a gene; V was cut back by 0 bases and J by 6 bases. In DNA form, the CDR3 reads TGCGCCAGCAGCTTGGAGGGGGACAGGGGCTCTGAAGCTTTCTTT. It encodes CASSLEGDRGSEAFF.

The J gene is TRBJ1-1, the V gene TRBV5-1; 7 nucleotides align to TRBD1. This CDR3 spans 14 amino acids. Trimming removed 10 bases from V and 1 base from J; junction bases left unmatched: 10. Per germline, CDR1 SGHRS and CDR2 YFSETQ. CDR3 nucleotide sequence: TGCGCCGGAAGACAGGGTACGGGGAACACTGAAGCTTTCTTT. It specifies CAGRQGTGNTEAFF.

This clone was seen once. The V call is TRBV12-3 or TRBV12-4, the J call TRBJ2-7; TRBD1 might be the D (5 bases). V was clipped by 8 bases and J by 2 bases, with 10 bases between them. This CDR3 has 12 residues. CDR3 DNA sequence: TGTGCCAGCTGCGACAGAACCTACGAGCAGTACTTC. Amino acids: CASCDRTYEQYF.